One and the same sample provided the 18 T cell receptor beta chains below, sequenced in a study of technical replicates of blood from several donors. TCRdb's table, derived via immunoSEQ multiplex PCR, lists solely in-frame clones and lacks some. The profile covers some 66,000 clones, with 85% to 90% appearing a single time and around 5% taken by the ten largest. The sequenced sample was PBMCs. The source of these receptors is a human donor in good health. Some clones in this sample may be carry-over from other donors' samples.

The chain joins TRBV11-2 to TRBJ2-3, with 11 bases fitting TRBD2. Trimming took 5 bases from V and 8 from J; bases not matched to a gene: 9. The CDR3 is 15 residues long. The germline CDR1 and CDR2 sequences are SGHAT and FQNNGV. CDR3 sequence (DNA): TGTGCCAGCAGCCCCACTAGCGGGAGTGGAGTTACGCAGTATTTT. Encoded protein: CASSPTSGSGVTQYF.

This clone was detected a few times. The chain uses TRBV1 and TRBJ1-2; TRBD1, the table's D call, lacks a check against the DNA. TRBV1 is shown as a pseudogene. This CDR3 contains 15 residues. This CDR3 is CTSSHGQRINYGYTF. The CDR3 coding sequence is TGCACCAGCAGCCACGGACAGAGGATAAACTATGGCTACACCTTC.

J is TRBJ1-2 and V is TRBV7-2; D possibly corresponds to TRBD1 (6 bases). The CDR3 loop spans 18 amino acids. V was shortened by 2 bases and J by 6 bases, with 25 bases between the two germline ends. The germline CDR1 and CDR2 sequences are SGHTA and FQGNSA. The CDR3 reads CASSLFSRGFRGLDGYTF. Here the CDR3 DNA reads TGTGCCAGCAGCTTATTCAGTCGAGGTTTCAGGGGCCTCGATGGCTACACCTTC. Drawing the rest from reference TRBV7-2 and TRBJ1-2, the complete variable domain is GAGVSQSPSNKVTEKGKDVELRCDPISGHTALYWYRQSLGQGLEFLIYFQGNSAPDKSGLPSDRFSAERTGGSVSTLTIQRTQQEDSAVYLCASSLFSRGFRGLDGYTFGSGTRLTVV.

This clone was detected a few times. The chain is built from TRBV18 and TRBJ1-1; D might be TRBD1 (5 bases). The V gene lost 6 bases and the J gene lost 1 base, with 15 bases spanning the gap. The CDR3 length is 15 residues. Germline lookup yields CDR1 KGHSH and CDR2 LQKENI. The DNA for the CDR3 is TGTGCCAGCTCCCGCGCCTCCGGGGGGAACACTGAAGCTTTCTTT. It encodes CASSRASGGNTEAFF.

The J gene is TRBJ1-1, the V gene TRBV6-5; 8 bases line up with TRBD1. CDR1 and CDR2 (germline): MNHEY, SVGAGI. The CDR3 has 13 residues. J was trimmed by 9 bases and V by 5 bases; bases with no gene match: 8. The CDR3 region has the DNA TGTGCCAGCAGTCCGGACAGGGTCGCTAAAGCTTTCTTT. This translates into CASSPDRVAKAFF.

The chain joins TRBV7-2 to TRBJ2-1; the D gene is possibly TRBD1 (6 bases). The CDR3 is 13 residues long. Germline assignment: CDR1 SGHTA and CDR2 FQGNSA. V lost 5 bases, J lost 4 bases, and 9 bases lay in between. The CDR3 sequence is CASSQGPYNEQFF. The CDR3 nucleotides are TGTGCCAGCAGCCAGGGGCCTTACAATGAGCAGTTCTTC.

The rearrangement uses TRBV6-1 and TRBJ1-5, with 9 bases that match TRBD1. The junction had 4 bases not matched to a gene; V was cut back by 3 bases and J by 1 base. Germline V lookup: CDR1 MNHNS, CDR2 SASEGT. The CDR3 length is 16 residues. The CDR3 sequence: CASSDRGQGSNQPQHF. The DNA of the CDR3 is TGTGCCAGCAGTGATAGGGGACAGGGCAGCAATCAGCCCCAGCATTTT.

The CDR3: CASSPGQRWEKLFF. The CDR3 region has the DNA TGTGCCAGCAGCCCTGGACAGAGGTGGGAAAAACTGTTTTTT. The rearrangement uses TRBV7-9 and TRBJ1-4, with D possibly being TRBD1 (6 bases). CDR1 and CDR2 (germline): SEHNR, FQNEAQ (reference sequence). V dropped 5 bases and J dropped 8 bases, with 15 bases sitting between them. The CDR3 length is 14 residues.

The CDR3 reads CASSPLGPPNEQYF. The CDR3 DNA is TGTGCCAGCAGTCCCCTGGGCCCCCCCAACGAGCAGTACTTC. The V gene is TRBV5-5, the J gene TRBJ2-7; D remains ambiguous. The germline V and J ends were trimmed by 5 bases and 5 bases, with 17 bases remaining between them. The CDR3 is 14 amino acids. Germline V lookup: CDR1 SGHKS, CDR2 YYEKEE (reference sequence).

The CDR3 bases are TGTGCCAGTAGTATAGAGGCAGGCCTTTCTGATACGCAGTATTTT. It specifies CASSIEAGLSDTQYF. V is TRBV19 and J is TRBJ2-3; D gene ambiguous. Trimming pared 0 bases from V and 6 bases from J, leaving 13 bases between. The CDR3 spans 15 residues. The V gene's germline CDR1 is LNHDA and CDR2 SQIVND (reference sequence). Drawing the rest from reference TRBV19 and TRBJ2-3, the complete variable domain is DGGITQSPKYLFRKEGQNVTLSCEQNLNHDAMYWYRQDPGQGLRLIYYSQIVNDFQKGDIAEGYSVSREKKESFPLTVTSAQKNPTAFYLCASSIEAGLSDTQYFGPGTRLTVL.

V and J are TRBV18 and TRBJ2-7; 9 nucleotides line up with TRBD1. The ends lost 2 bases at V and 4 bases at J; junction bases unmatched: 3. The germline gives CDR1 KGHSH, CDR2 LQKENI. The CDR3 has 14 residues. CDR3 DNA: TGTGCCAGCTCACCAAGACAGGGGGTTTACGAGCAGTACTTC. Translated, it gives CASSPRQGVYEQYF.

This clone was observed once. This rearrangement joins TRBV4-1 to TRBJ1-5, with D unclear. There are 17 residues in the CDR3. Trimming took 0 bases from V and 0 from J, leaving 12 bases between them. Germline V CDR1 and CDR2: MGHRA, YSYEKL. The CDR3 here is CASSQEPTSFSNQPQHF. The DNA of the CDR3 is TGCGCCAGCAGCCAAGAGCCAACTTCCTTTAGCAATCAGCCCCAGCATTTT.

The chain has TRBV11-3 and TRBJ2-5, with a tentative D call TRBD2 (5 bases). Trimming took 5 bases from V and 4 from J, leaving 8 bases between them. Per the germline V gene, CDR1 is SGHNT and CDR2 is YENEEA. The CDR3 has 12 amino acids. CDR3 sequence reads: CASSRAGETQYF. The CDR3 DNA reads TGTGCCAGCAGCAGGGCGGGAGAGACCCAGTACTTC.

This clone showed up just once. The chain employs TRBV19 and TRBJ2-1; TRBD2 matches at 7 bases. This CDR3 has 17 residues. The trim removed 1 base at V and 2 bases at J, leaving 8 bases unmatched. Germline CDR1 is LNHDA and CDR2 is SQIVND (reference sequence). CDR3: CASSIVGLAATYNEQFF. CDR3 DNA: TGTGCCAGTAGTATAGTTGGGCTAGCGGCAACCTACAATGAGCAGTTCTTC.

This CDR3 is CASSVRTAPGNTIYF. The CDR3 DNA follows: TGTGCCAGCAGCGTGAGGACAGCCCCTGGAAACACCATATATTTT. V usage is TRBV9 and J usage is TRBJ1-3; possible D gene TRBD1, 6 bases. Germline-derived CDR1 and CDR2 are SGDLS and YYNGEE. The length of the CDR3 is 15 residues. The ends were cut back, 2 bases at V and 2 bases at J, with 11 bases in the middle.

This chain links TRBV5-1 with TRBJ1-2; TRBD1 is a possible D gene (6 bases). The CDR3 loop spans 13 amino acids. The germline gives CDR1 SGHRS, CDR2 YFSETQ. Deletions cut 0 bases from V and 7 bases from J, with 10 bases between. CDR3 sequence (DNA): TGCGCCAGCAGCTTGGGGGACAAATCTGGCTACACCTTC. Protein product: CASSLGDKSGYTF.

With regard to this clone: This specimen includes other DNA sequences encoding the same CDR3. The J gene is TRBJ1-3, the V gene TRBV6-5; a weak D match, TRBD1 (6 bases). The CDR3 is 16 residues long. Between the trimmed V and J ends, which lost 0 bases and 1 base, there was a span of 10 bases. Germline V gives CDR1 MNHEY, CDR2 SVGAGI. The CDR3, as DNA: TGTGCCAGCAGTTACTCGATGGGGGCTTCTGGAAACACCATATATTTT. Its protein is CASSYSMGASGNTIYF.

The rearrangement joins TRBV6-5 to TRBJ1-1, with D tentatively TRBD1 (6 bases). From germline, CDR1 is MNHEY and CDR2 SVGAGI. The CDR3 runs to 13 residues. The V end was cut by 10 bases, the J end by 2 bases, with 14 bases between. The CDR3 here is CATQQGQNTEAFF. CDR3 coding DNA: TGTGCCACCCAGCAGGGACAAAACACTGAAGCTTTCTTT.